The T cell receptor beta chain described here comes from a study of radiation and T cells in renal cell carcinoma (dated by TCRdb to 2018 to 2021). General notes on the study: The samples were obtained from a clinical trial, where primary renal cell carcinomas were treated with 15 Gy stereotactic body radiation therapy and then removed by nephrectomy 4 weeks afterward. TCR beta sequencing covered 50 to 55 samples in total, comprising approximately 25 tumors and roughly 27 peripheral blood samples. Across all 50 or so samples, 4 million to 5 million unique CDR3 nucleotide sequences encoding around 2,500,000 unique CDR3 amino acid sequences were identified.

Summary of the overall study and its limitations: In blood, the top tumor clonotypes increased from baseline to 2 weeks after radiation and then shrank by 4 weeks, which suggests a temporary expansion of tumor-resident clones. Effects of radiation dose or scheduling on the TCR repertoire could not be addressed with the single-armed trial design. Changes in the blood repertoire were not tracked past 4 weeks after treatment. No pretreatment tumor biopsies were available, so the baseline intratumoral presence of clonotypes could not be determined.

A single count supports this clone. Its antigen is unknown. No qualities accompany the bases; no much larger clone lies one base away. The time point label for this specimen denotes: baseline pretreatment blood. The treatment or condition label, as the study defines it: 15 Gy SBRT to primary tumor, nephrectomy 4 weeks later. To track tumor-enriched clonotypes, serial peripheral blood was sampled from radiation-treated patients at baseline and at 2 weeks and 4 weeks after SBRT. All patients had renal cell carcinoma with clear cell pathology. Genomic DNA for TCR sequencing was prepared using the QIAamp DNA Blood Mini Kit (Qiagen). The analyses included only samples that passed all quality control checks. The immunoSEQ kit was used, according to the manufacturer's recommendations, to generate TCR beta libraries from genomic DNA. For library preparation, a first multiplex PCR was performed with proprietary primers, followed by a second PCR in which unique barcodes were added, and bead cleanups were performed after each round. Each sample batch included a kit-provided positive control reaction and a negative control reaction. The final libraries underwent checking on an Agilent 4200 TapeStation D1000 ScreenTape, volumetric pooling, and quantification by qPCR. Sequencing was performed on an Illumina NextSeq500 with a MidOutput 150-cycle cartridge, and 156 Read1 and 15 Index1 cycles were run with kit custom primers. The pooled library was loaded at 0.95 to 1 pM with about 20% PhiX control spiked in. The paper's data handling went like this. The vendor-processed data were analyzed in R, and a clonotype was defined as all T cells that share the same CDR3 nucleotide sequence. For clone abundance analyses, frequencies were normalized to the 10,000 most abundant clones per sample. Public T cell clones, which averaged fewer than five per sample, were removed prior to analysis. A difference in abundance of at least 32-fold between compartments was used to define tumor-enriched and baseline blood-enriched clonotypes. A beta-binomial differential abundance model was applied to find clonotypes that expanded or contracted between blood time points. Similarity between tumor and blood repertoires was quantified using the Baroni-Urbani and Buser coefficient, and groups were compared with two-tailed Wilcoxon tests in R. TCRdb's version of the immuneACCESS table is confined to in-frame rearrangements and falls short of the full clone set. An unresolved V gene accounts for under half of the shortfall where checked; the remainder is of unknown origin. V, J and clone size are taken as reported in that table, and D and trimming were inferred from the DNA itself. Here the sample has 130,000 or so clones; around four fifths occur a single time. In total, the top ten clones hold around 21% of the sample.

Via the germline V gene (reference sequence), CDR1 is GTSNPN and CDR2 SVGIG. The CDR3 covers 15 residues, taking in both the cysteine and the phenylalanine. Left in the record is the CDR3 DNA by itself, 45 bases read in frame from the first base. The V end loses 0 bases and the J end loses 4 bases, and a stretch of 13 bases separates them. Rearrangement joined TRBV30 to TRBJ1-5, with the identity of the D gene unclear. This TCR was recovered from a woman between 45 and 60 years old with renal cell carcinoma. Here the sequenced sample was blood, taken from a patient whose treatment included radiotherapy and nephrectomy. This receptor has the CDR3 CAWSVLAGINQPQHF. The DNA is as follows: TGTGCCTGGAGTGTACTGGCGGGAATAAATCAGCCCCAGCATTTT.